Presented here are 19 T cell receptor beta chains from one specimen sequenced in a study of cytomegalovirus exposure and HLA in healthy donors. Measured with immunoSEQ multiplex PCR; TCRdb has only the in-frame clones, and not every one. The repertoire includes 150,000 to 200,000 clones, around four fifths of them detected once, and around 2% sits in the top ten. Source material: PBMCs. These receptors were collected from a man between 25 and 39 years old in good health and CMV-seropositive.

This rearrangement joins TRBV6-5 to TRBJ2-7; 7 bases line up with TRBD1. Germline assignment: CDR1 MNHEY and CDR2 SVGAGI. The CDR3 contains 13 residues. The J segment lost 2 bases and the V segment lost 2 bases, leaving 0 bases of the junction unmatched. CDR3 region: CASSYDRAYEQYF. The CDR3 DNA follows: TGTGCCAGCAGTTACGACAGGGCCTACGAGCAGTACTTC.

The chain couples TRBV7-6 to TRBJ1-5; 7 bases align to TRBD1. V trimming: 2 bases; J trimming: 6 bases; junction bases outside the gene matches: 13. The CDR3 sequence is 17 residues long. Per germline, CDR1 SGHVS and CDR2 FNYEAQ. CDR3 sequence: CASSLQKGTDDGQPQHF. DNA of the CDR3: TGTGCCAGCAGCTTACAGAAGGGGACAGACGATGGTCAGCCCCAGCATTTT.

The chain recombines TRBV5-4 with TRBJ1-3; no firm D call. The CDR3 length is 16 residues. V gave up 0 bases and J gave up 0 bases, with 10 bases separating them. Germline loops: CDR1 SGHNT, CDR2 YYREEE (reference sequence). The CDR3 sequence is CASSLGYSSSGNTIYF. The CDR3 coding sequence is TGTGCCAGCAGCTTGGGGTACAGTTCCTCTGGAAACACCATATATTTT.

V and J are TRBV7-9 and TRBJ1-1, with D unresolved. The CDR3 sequence is 13 residues long. Germline CDR1 SEHNR, CDR2 FQNEAQ (reference sequence). Trimming pared 9 bases from V and 1 base from J, leaving 12 bases between. CDR3: CASVGWANTEAFF. CDR3 coding DNA: TGTGCCAGTGTTGGATGGGCGAACACTGAAGCTTTCTTT.

V gene TRBV19 combines with J gene TRBJ2-1; 8 positions match TRBD1. Germline V gene data show CDR1 as LNHDA and CDR2 as SQIVND (reference sequence). V gave up 9 bases and J gave up 5 bases; unmatched junction bases: 9. The CDR3 consists of 14 residues. The CDR3, as DNA: TGTGCCAGCGCGGACAGGGCGTTAAACAATGAGCAGTTCTTC. Residues: CASADRALNNEQFF.

The chain carries TRBV4-2 and TRBJ1-2, with D perhaps matching TRBD1 (6 bases). V lost 0 bases and J lost 8, with 19 bases in between. The CDR3 contains 16 residues. Per the germline V gene, CDR1 is LGHNA and CDR2 is YNFKEQ. CDR3 coding DNA: TGTGCCAGCAGCCAAGAGATCCTGGACAGTCCGTCGGGCTACACCTTC. Protein product: CASSQEILDSPSGYTF.

The rearrangement uses TRBV7-8 and TRBJ2-2; maybe TRBD2 (5 bases). This CDR3 comprises 15 residues. The V end was cut by 5 bases, the J end by 6 bases, with 16 bases between. Germline V gene data show CDR1 as SGHVS and CDR2 as FQNEAQ. CDR3 sequence (DNA): TGTGCCAGCAGCCTCCCTGGGAGATCGGCCGGGGAGCTGTTTTTT. Translated, it gives CASSLPGRSAGELFF.

This clone was picked up a small number of times. The J gene is TRBJ1-2, the V gene TRBV10-3; D is possibly TRBD1 (5 bases). Germline lookup yields CDR1 ENHRY and CDR2 SYGVKD. This CDR3 contains 12 residues. Trimming removed 5 bases from V and 3 bases from J, with 7 bases in between. The CDR3: CAISTGDYGYTF. The CDR3 bases are TGTGCCATCAGTACGGGGGACTATGGCTACACCTTC.

This clone showed up just once. J is TRBJ2-3 and V is TRBV9; 9 nucleotides match TRBD1. With V trimmed by 3 bases and J by 3 bases, 5 bases remained unmatched. This CDR3 has 15 amino acids. Germline CDR1 and CDR2: SGDLS and YYNGEE. CDR3 protein: CASSEWDRVTDTQYF. Here the CDR3 DNA reads TGTGCCAGCAGCGAGTGGGACAGGGTGACAGATACGCAGTATTTT.

The chain combines TRBV10-3 with TRBJ2-7; 7 bases are shared with TRBD1. Germline V gene sequence: CDR1 ENHRY, CDR2 SYGVKD. CDR3 length: 13 residues. V lost 4 bases and J lost 3; bases outside the gene matches: 3. CDR3 sequence reads: CAISGGQHYEQYF. The CDR3 DNA follows: TGTGCCATCAGTGGGGGACAGCACTACGAGCAGTACTTC.

CDR3 coding DNA: TGTGCCAGTAGTATACCGGGACAGCCGAATGAAAAACTGTTTTTT. Its protein is CASSIPGQPNEKLFF. The rearrangement links TRBV19 to TRBJ1-4; 7 nucleotides match TRBD1. Germline values: CDR1 LNHDA, CDR2 SQIVND (reference sequence). J was trimmed by 5 bases and V by 2 bases; bases with no gene match: 5. The CDR3 totals 15 residues.

CDR3 loop: CASSLRLAGGLETQYF. CDR3 coding DNA: TGTGCCAGCAGTTTAAGACTAGCGGGGGGGCTAGAGACCCAGTACTTC. J is TRBJ2-5 and V is TRBV27; 14 bases line up with TRBD2. The V segment lost 2 bases and the J segment 4 bases; nucleotides outside the gene matches: 3. The CDR3 sequence is 16 residues long. Germline values: CDR1 MNHEY, CDR2 SMNVEV (reference sequence).

This sequence joins TRBV6-5 and TRBJ2-3; 7 bases map to TRBD1. Germline lookup yields CDR1 MNHEY and CDR2 SVGAGI. The V segment lost 1 base and the J segment 3 bases; nucleotides outside the gene matches: 4. The CDR3 length is 15 residues. CDR3: CASSYYGRGTDTQYF. Written as DNA, the CDR3 is TGTGCCAGCAGTTACTATGGCAGGGGGACAGATACGCAGTATTTT.

CDR3 nucleotide sequence: TGTGCCAGTGCGGAAGGGACTATGCGGGTGAACACTGAAGCTTTCTTT. It specifies CASAEGTMRVNTEAFF. The rearrangement joins TRBV15 to TRBJ1-1; D possibly corresponds to TRBD1 (5 bases). The V end lost 10 bases, the J end lost 0 bases, and 21 bases lay between the germline ends. The CDR3 sequence is 16 residues long. The germline CDR1 and CDR2 sequences are LNHNV and YYDKDF (reference sequence).

V and J are TRBV29-1 and TRBJ1-1, with a weak D call TRBD1 (5 bases). Per germline, CDR1 SQVTM and CDR2 ANQGSEA. With 2 bases removed from V and 2 bases from J, the gap between germline ends came to 9 bases. The CDR3 length is 13 residues. CDR3: CSVERGLNTEAFF. In nucleotides, the CDR3 is TGCAGCGTTGAACGGGGACTTAACACTGAAGCTTTCTTT. The full variable domain, with the rest looked up from reference TRBV29-1 and TRBJ1-1, is SAVISQKPSRDICQRGTSLTIQCQVDSQVTMMFWYRQQPGQSLTLIATANQGSEATYESGFVIDKFPISRPNLTFSTLTVSNMSPEDSSIYLCSVERGLNTEAFFGQGTRLTVV.

This clone has only one observation. The J gene is TRBJ2-2, the V gene TRBV28, with 8 positions matching TRBD1. Trimming at V came to 7 bases and at J to 5 bases, leaving 9 bases not matched to a gene. This CDR3 has 15 residues. The germline V gene encodes CDR1 MDHEN and CDR2 SYDVKM. CDR3 sequence (DNA): TGTGCCAGCATCGGCCAGGGGGCTTTTACCGGGGAGCTGTTTTTT. Amino acid sequence: CASIGQGAFTGELFF.

V gene TRBV7-2 combines with J gene TRBJ1-1; unclear D gene. In germline, CDR1 is SGHTA, CDR2 FQGNSA. CDR3 length: 14 residues. The V gene lost 3 bases and the J gene lost 0 bases, with 8 bases spanning the gap. The chain's CDR3 is CASSFYGMNTEAFF. In nucleotides, the CDR3 is TGTGCCAGCAGCTTTTACGGGATGAACACTGAAGCTTTCTTT.

The V call is TRBV5-5, the J call TRBJ2-7; 7 bases align to TRBD1. CDR1 and CDR2 (germline): SGHKS, YYEKEE (reference sequence). This CDR3 is built from 12 residues. Unmatched junction bases numbered 3, after V lost 4 bases and J lost 5 bases. The CDR3 protein is CASSLGQNEQYF. The CDR3 DNA reads TGTGCCAGCAGCCTGGGACAGAACGAGCAGTACTTC.

The chain recombines TRBV11-2 with TRBJ2-1; no clear D. Trimming pared 3 bases from V and 7 bases from J, leaving 10 bases between. Germline CDR1 and CDR2: SGHAT and FQNNGV. The CDR3 is made up of 13 amino acids. In DNA form, the CDR3 reads TGTGCCAGCAGCTTTTATGTTGCGAATGAGCAGTTCTTC. Its translation: CASSFYVANEQFF.